Listed below are T cell receptor beta chains from one sample, sequenced in a study of T cell repertoires in ileal Crohn's disease. TCRdb's copy holds only in-frame clones and misses some; the assay was immunoSEQ multiplex PCR. This table holds thousands of clones, about three quarters found once. The sequencing sample was made of ileal tissue. The receptor set was obtained from an adult with Crohn's disease. Both conserved end residues are trimmed from each CDR3. The order of the fields is V gene, J gene, CDR3 protein.

V gene: TRBV25-1
J gene: TRBJ2-1
CDR3 protein: ASSSDAYSYNEQF

V gene: TRBV7-2
J gene: TRBJ1-4
CDR3 protein: ASRRRPGPNEKLF

V gene: TRBV18
J gene: TRBJ2-3
CDR3 protein: ASSPYAPTISTDTQY

V gene: TRBV5-1
J gene: TRBJ1-4
CDR3 protein: ASSLAGSATNEKLF

V gene: TRBV5-4
J gene: TRBJ2-5
CDR3 protein: ASSYGTGQETQY

V gene: TRBV9
J gene: TRBJ2-1
CDR3 protein: ASSVGGLALDEQF

V gene: TRBV7-9
J gene: TRBJ1-2
CDR3 protein: ASSLSREANYGYT

V gene: TRBV18
J gene: TRBJ2-1
CDR3 protein: ASSLMVAVNEQF

V gene: TRBV7-8
J gene: TRBJ2-3
CDR3 protein: ASSFLAESTDTQY

V gene: TRBV28
J gene: TRBJ1-5
CDR3 protein: ASSSAQGQPQH

V gene: TRBV5-4
J gene: TRBJ2-5
CDR3 protein: ASSPDQTREETQY

V gene: TRBV5-1
J gene: TRBJ1-1
CDR3 protein: ASSFGGFDTEAF

V gene: TRBV18
J gene: TRBJ1-6
CDR3 protein: ASSADRKGSPLH

V gene: TRBV7-9
J gene: TRBJ1-1
CDR3 protein: ASSLVTLGTEAF

V gene: TRBV7-9
J gene: TRBJ2-5
CDR3 protein: ASSRIGDPQETQY

V gene: TRBV5-1
J gene: TRBJ2-7
CDR3 protein: ASSLGQGGEQY

V gene: TRBV6-6
J gene: TRBJ2-5
CDR3 protein: ASSQGHQETQY

V gene: TRBV18
J gene: TRBJ1-2
CDR3 protein: ASSPGTGDHYGYT

V gene: TRBV15
J gene: TRBJ2-3
CDR3 protein: ATSREYGSGSTDTQY

V gene: TRBV27
J gene: TRBJ1-1
CDR3 protein: ASRRDSNTEAF

V gene: TRBV7-3
J gene: TRBJ1-2
CDR3 protein: ASSTHDRLGYT

V gene: TRBV28
J gene: TRBJ2-3
CDR3 protein: ASSPRTGAYTDTQY

V gene: TRBV19
J gene: TRBJ2-2
CDR3 protein: ASSRGGRTTNTGELF

V gene: TRBV5-4
J gene: TRBJ1-2
CDR3 protein: ASSPSRGADYGYT

V gene: TRBV5-1
J gene: TRBJ2-1
CDR3 protein: ASMTGGISTGEQF

V gene: TRBV18
J gene: TRBJ1-5
CDR3 protein: ASTETGAGQPQH

V gene: TRBV20-1
J gene: TRBJ2-4
CDR3 protein: SASLRGVQY

V gene: TRBV4-1
J gene: TRBJ2-3
CDR3 protein: ASSPVSTDTQY

V gene: TRBV9
J gene: TRBJ2-5
CDR3 protein: ASSVGEETQY

V gene: TRBV27
J gene: TRBJ1-5
CDR3 protein: ASSAGTGNNQPQH

V gene: TRBV5-1
J gene: TRBJ2-1
CDR3 protein: ASSLGRHNEQF

V gene: TRBV2
J gene: TRBJ1-1
CDR3 protein: ASKGGMAF

V gene: TRBV23-1
J gene: TRBJ2-7
CDR3 protein: ASTRRDRVVKQY

V gene: TRBV9
J gene: TRBJ1-1
CDR3 protein: ASSVGETASTEAF

V gene: TRBV20-1
J gene: TRBJ1-1
CDR3 protein: SAWTRGAF

V gene: TRBV28
J gene: TRBJ1-4
CDR3 protein: ASSLGGGQGIKKLF

V gene: TRBV2
J gene: TRBJ1-5
CDR3 protein: ASGDVGGQPQH

V gene: TRBV7-2
J gene: TRBJ2-3
CDR3 protein: ASSLTRDTDTQY

V gene: TRBV5-1
J gene: TRBJ2-3
CDR3 protein: ASSLGSGNPGDTQY

V gene: TRBV28
J gene: TRBJ2-6
CDR3 protein: ASSWTESGANVLT

V gene: TRBV7-2
J gene: TRBJ1-5
CDR3 protein: ASSSKPLDRVGNQPQH

V gene: TRBV11-2
J gene: TRBJ1-2
CDR3 protein: ASSPSHRQYGYT

V gene: TRBV28
J gene: TRBJ2-1
CDR3 protein: ASSLYWESVVNEQF

V gene: TRBV10-3
J gene: TRBJ2-3
CDR3 protein: AISQDIQTDTQY

V gene: TRBV11-2
J gene: TRBJ2-7
CDR3 protein: ASSLDVRDEQY

V gene: TRBV28
J gene: TRBJ1-1
CDR3 protein: ASSLYATANTEAF

V gene: TRBV6-1
J gene: TRBJ1-1
CDR3 protein: ASSDQAGGTEAF

V gene: TRBV19
J gene: TRBJ1-1
CDR3 protein: ASSIGGGAPSAEAF

V gene: TRBV7-6
J gene: TRBJ2-5
CDR3 protein: ASTSLETQY

V gene: TRBV6-5
J gene: TRBJ1-1
CDR3 protein: ASSRRTGVGTEAF

V gene: TRBV5-6
J gene: TRBJ2-7
CDR3 protein: ASSLGQGLSYEQY

V gene: TRBV5-1
J gene: TRBJ2-7
CDR3 protein: ASSERGGSYEQY